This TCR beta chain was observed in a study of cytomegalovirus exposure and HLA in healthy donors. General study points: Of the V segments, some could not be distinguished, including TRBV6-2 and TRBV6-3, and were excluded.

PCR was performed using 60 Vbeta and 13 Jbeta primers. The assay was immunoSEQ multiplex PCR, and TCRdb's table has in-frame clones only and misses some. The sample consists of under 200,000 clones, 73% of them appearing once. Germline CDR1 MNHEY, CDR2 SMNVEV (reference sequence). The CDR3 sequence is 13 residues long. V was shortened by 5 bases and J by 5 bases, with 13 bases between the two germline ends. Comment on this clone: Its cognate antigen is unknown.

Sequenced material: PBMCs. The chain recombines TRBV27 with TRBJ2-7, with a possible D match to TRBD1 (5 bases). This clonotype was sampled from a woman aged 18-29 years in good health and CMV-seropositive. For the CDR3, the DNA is TGTGCCAGCAGTACCCGGACATGGAACGAGCAGTACTTC. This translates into CASSTRTWNEQYF.